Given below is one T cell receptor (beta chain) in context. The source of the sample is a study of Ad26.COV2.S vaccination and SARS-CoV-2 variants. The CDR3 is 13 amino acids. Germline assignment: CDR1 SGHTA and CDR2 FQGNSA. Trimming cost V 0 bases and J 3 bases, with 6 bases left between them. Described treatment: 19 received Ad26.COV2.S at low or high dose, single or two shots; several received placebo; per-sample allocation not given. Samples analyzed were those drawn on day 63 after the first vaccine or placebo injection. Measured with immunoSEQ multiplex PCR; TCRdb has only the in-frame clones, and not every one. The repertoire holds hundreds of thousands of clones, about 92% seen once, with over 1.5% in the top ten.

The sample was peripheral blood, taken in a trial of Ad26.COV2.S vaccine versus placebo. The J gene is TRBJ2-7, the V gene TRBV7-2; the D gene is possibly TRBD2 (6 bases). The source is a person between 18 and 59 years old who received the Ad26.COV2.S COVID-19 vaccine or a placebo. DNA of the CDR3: TGTGCCAGCAGCTTAGCGCGGGGCTACGAGCAGTACTTC. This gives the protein CASSLARGYEQYF.